A single T cell receptor (beta chain) is shown here with its context. Its antigen is not identified. Each TCR beta library was made by quantitative 5'-RACE that incorporated molecular barcodes. From the 5' RACE reads, TCRdb called clonotypes with MiXCR, one entry per CDR3 protein. Among 220,000 or so distinct CDR3 sequences listed, roughly a tenth were seen once. The data are from a study of CD8 T cells in ankylosing spondylitis. General study results and limits: Clones linked with disease were CD8+ and fairly uncommon in the peripheral blood. Typical of ankylosing spondylitis blood, it appeared, was a TCR beta motif of eight highly homologous variants. Certain motif variants had earlier appeared in reactive arthritis synovial fluid and blood.

This CDR3 has 18 residues. J was trimmed by 4 bases and V by 8 bases; bases with no gene match: 21. Germline CDR1 SNHLY, CDR2 FYNNEI. The source of this sequence is a male donor with ankylosing spondylitis or in good health (not recorded which). The rearrangement joins TRBV2 to TRBJ1-1, with 8 bases identical to TRBD1. The sample taken for sequencing was blood, either unsorted or a sorted T cell fraction (not recorded which). CDR3 bases: TGTGCCAGCGAAAGAACCCCAAGCCGGCAGGGGGCAGGCACTGAAGCTTTCTTT. Translation: CASERTPSRQGAGTEAFF.